A single sample is the source of the 3 T cell receptor beta chains below, sequenced in a study of response to subunit inactivated influenza vaccine. TCRdb re-called the RT-PCR reads with MiXCR, one entry per CDR3 protein. The sample lists a few hundred thousand distinct CDR3 sequences, about a tenth occurring once. Here the sequenced sample was PBMCs from blood, taken about 40 days after vaccination. All receptors come from a man aged 50-59 years who received an inactivated influenza vaccine.

Many counts were recorded for this clonotype. The chain carries TRBV6-1 and TRBJ1-1, with unresolved D. V lost 0 bases and J 6 bases, leaving 11 bases between the germline ends. Germline V gives CDR1 MNHNS, CDR2 SASEGT. CDR3 size: 14 residues. CDR3 nucleotide sequence: TGTGCCAGCAGTGAAGCGTATGAAACCGCTGAAGCTTTCTTT. Translation gives CASSEAYETAEAFF.

This clonotype was found many times. The CDR3 reads CASSFRMGTEAFF. As DNA, the CDR3 is TGTGCCAGCAGCTTTAGGATGGGCACTGAAGCTTTCTTT. This chain connects TRBV11-2 to TRBJ1-1; no clear D. Germline V CDR1 and CDR2: SGHAT, FQNNGV. Trimming shortened V by 3 bases and J by 4 bases, and 9 bases separated the two germline ends. CDR3 size: 13 residues.

The chain links TRBV10-3 to TRBJ1-1, with TRBD1 matching 7 bases. The CDR3 has 16 amino acids. Per the germline V gene, CDR1 is ENHRY and CDR2 is SYGVKD. V was pared by 0 bases and J by 3 bases, with 7 bases of the junction left unmatched. CDR3 residues: CAISESGGIGYTEAFF. CDR3 bases: TGTGCCATCAGTGAGTCAGGGGGCATCGGATACACTGAAGCTTTCTTT.